This T cell receptor (beta chain) derives from a study of cytomegalovirus exposure and HLA in healthy donors. Study-wide context: The same platform as the 650 to 700 first-cohort repertoires was used for the 90 to 150 validation repertoires, a later analysis reported. Findings of the study overall: Cytomegalovirus-associated status was assigned to about 170 TCR beta chains.

The donors were part of the validation cohort, which consisted of roughly 120 subjects and was separate from the first cohort of about 720 subjects. Libraries were prepared by immunoSEQ multiplex PCR; TCRdb keeps only in-frame clonotypes and omits some of them. The sample gives 300,000 to 350,000 clones, roughly 90% of which show up once; around 0.88% is in the top ten. The CDR3 contains 15 residues. V dropped 5 bases and J dropped 11 bases, with 21 bases sitting between them. The germline V gene has CDR1 MNHEY and CDR2 SMNVEV (reference sequence). As for this clone: Its antigen is not identified.

This TCR was recovered from a man younger than 45 in good health and CMV-seronegative. The sequenced sample was PBMCs. This chain links TRBV27 with TRBJ1-4; D gene unclear. The CDR3 spells CASSPQAYRGGKLFF. Written as DNA, the CDR3 is TGTGCCAGCAGTCCCCAGGCCTACAGAGGAGGGAAACTGTTTTTT.